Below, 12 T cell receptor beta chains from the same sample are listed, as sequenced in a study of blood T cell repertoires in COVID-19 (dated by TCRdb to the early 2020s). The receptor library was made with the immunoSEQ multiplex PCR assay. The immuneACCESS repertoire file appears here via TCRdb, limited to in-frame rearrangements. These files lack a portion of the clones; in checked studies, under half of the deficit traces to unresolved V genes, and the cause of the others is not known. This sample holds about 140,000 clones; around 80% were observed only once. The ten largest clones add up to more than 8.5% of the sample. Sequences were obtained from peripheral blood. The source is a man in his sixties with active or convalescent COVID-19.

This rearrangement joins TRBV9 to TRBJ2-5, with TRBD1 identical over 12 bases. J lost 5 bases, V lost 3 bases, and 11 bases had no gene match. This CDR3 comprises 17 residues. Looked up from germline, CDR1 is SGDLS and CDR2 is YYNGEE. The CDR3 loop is CASSAQTGQGALETQYF. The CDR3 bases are TGTGCCAGCAGCGCCCAGACGGGACAGGGGGCTTTGGAGACCCAGTACTTC.

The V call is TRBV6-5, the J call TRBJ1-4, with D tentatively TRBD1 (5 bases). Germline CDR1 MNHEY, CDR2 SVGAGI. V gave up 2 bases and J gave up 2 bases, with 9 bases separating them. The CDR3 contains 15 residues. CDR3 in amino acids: CASSYSGGTNEKLFF. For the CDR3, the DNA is TGTGCCAGCAGTTACAGTGGGGGGACTAATGAAAAACTGTTTTTT.

CDR3 sequence: CASSKRQGRGNTEAFF. The CDR3 bases are TGTGCCAGCAGCAAACGGCAGGGGAGAGGGAACACTGAAGCTTTCTTT. J is TRBJ1-1 and V is TRBV21-1; TRBD1, as called in the table, went unchecked against the DNA. TRBV21-1 has pseudogene status. CDR3 length: 16 residues.

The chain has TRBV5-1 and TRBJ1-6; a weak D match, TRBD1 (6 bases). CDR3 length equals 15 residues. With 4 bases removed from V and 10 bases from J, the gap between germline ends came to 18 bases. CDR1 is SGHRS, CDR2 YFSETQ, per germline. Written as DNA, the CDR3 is TGCGCCAGCAGCCCTCCCTCAGGGGTATACTCACCCCTCCACTTT. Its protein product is CASSPPSGVYSPLHF.

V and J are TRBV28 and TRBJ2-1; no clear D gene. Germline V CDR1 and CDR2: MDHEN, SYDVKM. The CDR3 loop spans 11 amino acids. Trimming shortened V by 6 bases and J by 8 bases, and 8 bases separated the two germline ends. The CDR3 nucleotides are TGTGCCAGCAGCCCAAGCGATGAGCAGTTCTTC. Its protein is CASSPSDEQFF.

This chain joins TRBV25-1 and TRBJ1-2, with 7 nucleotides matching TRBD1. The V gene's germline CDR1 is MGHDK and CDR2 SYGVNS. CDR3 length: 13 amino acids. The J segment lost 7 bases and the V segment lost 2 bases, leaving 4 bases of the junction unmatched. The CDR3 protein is CASSELQGGGYTF. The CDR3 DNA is TGTGCCAGCAGTGAACTGCAGGGGGGTGGCTACACCTTC.

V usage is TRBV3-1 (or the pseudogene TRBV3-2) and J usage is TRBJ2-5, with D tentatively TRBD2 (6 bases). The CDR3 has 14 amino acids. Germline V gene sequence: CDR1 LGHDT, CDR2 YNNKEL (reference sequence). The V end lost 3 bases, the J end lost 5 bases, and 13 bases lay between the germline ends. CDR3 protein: CASSHNRDLETQYF. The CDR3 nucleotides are TGTGCCAGCAGCCATAACCGGGACTTGGAGACCCAGTACTTC.

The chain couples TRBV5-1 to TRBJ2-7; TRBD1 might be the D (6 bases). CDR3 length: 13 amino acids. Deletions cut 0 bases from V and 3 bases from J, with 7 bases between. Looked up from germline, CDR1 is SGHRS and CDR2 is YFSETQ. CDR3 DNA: TGCGCCAGCAGCTTGGGGACAGACTACGAGCAGTACTTC. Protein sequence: CASSLGTDYEQYF.

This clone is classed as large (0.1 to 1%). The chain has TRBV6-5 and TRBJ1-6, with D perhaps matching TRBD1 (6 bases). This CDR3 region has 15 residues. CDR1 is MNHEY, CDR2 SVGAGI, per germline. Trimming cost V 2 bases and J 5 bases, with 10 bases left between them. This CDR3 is CASSYGGADNSPLHF. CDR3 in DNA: TGTGCCAGCAGTTACGGGGGGGCGGATAATTCACCCCTCCACTTT.

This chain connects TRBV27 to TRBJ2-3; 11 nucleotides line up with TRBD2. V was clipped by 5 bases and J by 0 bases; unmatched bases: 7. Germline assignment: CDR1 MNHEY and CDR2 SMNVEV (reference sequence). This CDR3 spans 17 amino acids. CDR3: CASSPGTSGLSTDTQYF. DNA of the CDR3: TGTGCCAGCAGTCCAGGGACTAGCGGACTAAGCACAGATACGCAGTATTTT.

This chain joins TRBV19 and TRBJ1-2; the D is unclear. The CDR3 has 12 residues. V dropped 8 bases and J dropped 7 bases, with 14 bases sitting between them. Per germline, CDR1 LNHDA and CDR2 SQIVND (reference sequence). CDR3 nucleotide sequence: TGTGCCAGTCTGAACGACTTATTTGGCTACACCTTC. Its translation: CASLNDLFGYTF. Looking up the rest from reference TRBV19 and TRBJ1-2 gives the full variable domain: DGGITQSPKYLFRKEGQNVTLSCEQNLNHDAMYWYRQDPGQGLRLIYYSQIVNDFQKGDIAEGYSVSREKKESFPLTVTSAQKNPTAFYLCASLNDLFGYTFGSGTRLTVV.

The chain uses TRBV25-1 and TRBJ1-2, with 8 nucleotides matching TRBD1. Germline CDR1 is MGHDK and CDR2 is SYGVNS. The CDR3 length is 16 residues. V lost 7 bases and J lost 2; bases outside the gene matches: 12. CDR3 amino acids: CASKGSTGAGNYGYTF. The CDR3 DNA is TGTGCCAGCAAAGGGTCGACAGGGGCCGGCAACTATGGCTACACCTTC.